A selection of T cell receptor beta chains follows, all from one sample in a study of shared clonotypes between healthy human individuals. Using immunoSEQ multiplex PCR, the repertoire was profiled, and TCRdb retains in-frame clones only, with some absent. The sample records 1,400,000 or so clones, about 98.5% being singletons. Sequencing was performed on naive CD4+ T cells sorted from blood. The receptors shown here come from a man aged 25-40 years in good health. The CDR3 runs from the conserved cysteine through the conserved F or W. D genes are given only for firm matches. Clone size appears in some rows only: once, few, many, or a class for an expanded clone.

-	TRBV28	TRBJ2-3	once	TGTGCCAGCAGTTTAACCGGCAGGCAGCCACCAGATACGCAGTATTTT	CASSLTGRQPPDTQYF
-	TRBV7-9	TRBJ1-4	-	TGTGCCAGCAGCTCCCCGGCCGGGGCCCAATACGAAAAACTGTTTTTT	CASSSPAGAQYEKLFF
-	TRBV7-2	TRBJ1-2	-	TGTGCCAGCAGCTTAGAGGTCGGGGTACCCTATGGCTACACCTTC	CASSLEVGVPYGYTF
TRBD2	TRBV18	TRBJ2-7	-	TGTGCCAGCTCACCACTAGAAGCGGGAGGGGGTCTCCTCGACTACGAGCAGTACTTC	CASSPLEAGGGLLDYEQYF
TRBD1	TRBV6-6	TRBJ1-2	-	TGTGCCAGCACCATGGGGACAGGGACCTATGGCTACACCTTC	CASTMGTGTYGYTF
TRBD1	TRBV30	TRBJ1-3	-	TGTGCCTGGAGTGAAGGGGGCCTAACGATGACGGGATTCAGCTCTGGAAACACCATATATTTT	CAWSEGGLTMTGFSSGNTIYF
-	TRBV7-9	TRBJ1-5	-	TGTGCCAGCAGCTTTTACGGGGAAGGCAATCAGCCCCAGCATTTT	CASSFYGEGNQPQHF
-	TRBV10-2	TRBJ1-4	once	TGCGCCAGCAGTTCGACAGATTTGGGTGAAAAACTGTTTTTT	CASSSTDLGEKLFF
-	TRBV27	TRBJ2-5	-	TGTGCCAGCAGTTTATGGGACCGCCATGAGACCCAGTACTTC	CASSLWDRHETQYF
TRBD2	TRBV10-1	TRBJ2-3	-	TGCGCCAGCAGTGAGTGGACTAGCGGGAGCATGATAACAGATACGCAGTATTTT	CASSEWTSGSMITDTQYF
-	TRBV20-1	TRBJ2-7	-	TGCAGTGCCTACTACTACGAGCAGTACTTC	CSAYYYEQYF
TRBD1	TRBV7-2	TRBJ2-1	-	TGTGCCAGCAGGTCCGGGACAGGGGTCCTTTATGAGCAGTTCTTC	CASRSGTGVLYEQFF
-	TRBV30	TRBJ1-3	once	TGTGCCGGGCCGGGGGCCAGCCGCTCTGGAAACACCATATATTTT	CAGPGASRSGNTIYF
TRBD2	TRBV5-1	TRBJ2-5	-	TGCGCCAGCAGCTTAATAGCGGGCCTTACAGGAGAGACCCAGTACTTC	CASSLIAGLTGETQYF
-	TRBV4-3	TRBJ2-3	-	TGCGCCAGCAGCCGACGACAGGCCTTGAGCACAGATACGCAGTATTTT	CASSRRQALSTDTQYF
-	TRBV20-1	TRBJ2-3	-	TGCAGTGCCGTGGGGGATACGCAGTATTTT	CSAVGDTQYF
TRBD2	TRBV7-2	TRBJ2-7	-	TGTGCCAGCAGCGTGAGCGGGAGTAGGTACGAGCAGTACTTC	CASSVSGSRYEQYF
TRBD2	TRBV6-5	TRBJ2-1	-	TGTGCCACTTATAGCGGGAGGGCGGATGAGCAGTTCTTC	CATYSGRADEQFF
-	TRBV5-1	TRBJ1-3	-	TGCGCCAGCAGCTTGACAGGGCCGGGAAACACCATATATTTT	CASSLTGPGNTIYF
TRBD1	TRBV28	TRBJ1-5	-	TGTGCCAGCAGGATGACAGGGAGCCAGCCCCAGCATTTT	CASRMTGSQPQHF
TRBD1	TRBV5-1	TRBJ1-2	-	TGCGCCAGCACCCCGGACAGGAGAACCACCAACTATGGCTACACCTTC	CASTPDRRTTNYGYTF
TRBD1	TRBV15	TRBJ2-7	-	TGTGCCACCAGCAGTCAGACAGGGGACTACGAGCAGTACTTC	CATSSQTGDYEQYF
-	TRBV19	TRBJ1-2	-	TGTGCCACCAGAGGCAAGAAAGGAGATGGCTACACCTTC	CATRGKKGDGYTF
-	TRBV30	TRBJ2-2	-	TGTGCCTGGAGTGGTATTCTCGGCACCGGGGAGCTGTTTTTT	CAWSGILGTGELFF
-	TRBV7-2	TRBJ2-5	-	TGTGCCAGCAGCGTTTGGCAGGGGAGGGAGACCCAGTACTTC	CASSVWQGRETQYF